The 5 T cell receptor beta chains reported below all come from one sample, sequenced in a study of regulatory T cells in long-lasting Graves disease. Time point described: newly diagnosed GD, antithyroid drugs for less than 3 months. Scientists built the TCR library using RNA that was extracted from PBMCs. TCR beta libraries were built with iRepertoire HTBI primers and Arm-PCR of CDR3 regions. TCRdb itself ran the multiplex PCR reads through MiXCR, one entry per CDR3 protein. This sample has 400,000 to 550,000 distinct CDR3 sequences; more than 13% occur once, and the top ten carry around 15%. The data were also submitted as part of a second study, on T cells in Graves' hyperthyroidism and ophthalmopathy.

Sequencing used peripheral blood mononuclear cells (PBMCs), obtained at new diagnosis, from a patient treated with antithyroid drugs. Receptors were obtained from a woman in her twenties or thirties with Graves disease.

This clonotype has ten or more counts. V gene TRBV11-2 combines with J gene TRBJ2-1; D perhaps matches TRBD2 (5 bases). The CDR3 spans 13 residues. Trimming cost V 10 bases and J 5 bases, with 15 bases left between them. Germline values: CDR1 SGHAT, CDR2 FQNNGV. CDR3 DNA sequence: TGTGCCATTCGGGCTAGCCCTGACAATGAGCAGTTCTTC. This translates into CAIRASPDNEQFF.

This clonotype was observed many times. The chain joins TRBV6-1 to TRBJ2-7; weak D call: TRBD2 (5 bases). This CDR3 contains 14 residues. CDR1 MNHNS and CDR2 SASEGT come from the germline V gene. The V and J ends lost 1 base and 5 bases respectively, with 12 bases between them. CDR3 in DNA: TGTGCCAGCAGTGAAGGAGGTAGCGTCCACGAGCAGTACTTC. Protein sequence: CASSEGGSVHEQYF.

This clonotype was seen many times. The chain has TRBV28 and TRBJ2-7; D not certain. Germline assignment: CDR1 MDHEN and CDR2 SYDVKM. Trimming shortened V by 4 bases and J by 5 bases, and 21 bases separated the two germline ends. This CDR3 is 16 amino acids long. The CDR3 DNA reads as TGTGCCAGCAGTTATAAGTTCGAGGAACAAGACGACGAGCAGTACTTC. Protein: CASSYKFEEQDDEQYF.

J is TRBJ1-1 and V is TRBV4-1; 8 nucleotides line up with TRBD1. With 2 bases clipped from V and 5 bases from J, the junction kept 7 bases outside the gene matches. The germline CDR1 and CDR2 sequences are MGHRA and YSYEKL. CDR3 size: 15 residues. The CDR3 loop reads CASSQHTDRATEAFF. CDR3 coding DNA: TGCGCCAGCAGCCAACACACGGACAGGGCGACTGAAGCTTTCTTT.

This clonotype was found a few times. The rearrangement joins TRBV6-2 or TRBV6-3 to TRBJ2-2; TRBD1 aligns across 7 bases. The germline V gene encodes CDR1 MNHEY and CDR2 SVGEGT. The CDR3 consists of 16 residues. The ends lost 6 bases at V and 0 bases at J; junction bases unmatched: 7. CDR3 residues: CASSPLGQANTGELFF. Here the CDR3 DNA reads TGTGCCAGCAGCCCACTCGGACAGGCGAACACCGGGGAGCTGTTTTTT.